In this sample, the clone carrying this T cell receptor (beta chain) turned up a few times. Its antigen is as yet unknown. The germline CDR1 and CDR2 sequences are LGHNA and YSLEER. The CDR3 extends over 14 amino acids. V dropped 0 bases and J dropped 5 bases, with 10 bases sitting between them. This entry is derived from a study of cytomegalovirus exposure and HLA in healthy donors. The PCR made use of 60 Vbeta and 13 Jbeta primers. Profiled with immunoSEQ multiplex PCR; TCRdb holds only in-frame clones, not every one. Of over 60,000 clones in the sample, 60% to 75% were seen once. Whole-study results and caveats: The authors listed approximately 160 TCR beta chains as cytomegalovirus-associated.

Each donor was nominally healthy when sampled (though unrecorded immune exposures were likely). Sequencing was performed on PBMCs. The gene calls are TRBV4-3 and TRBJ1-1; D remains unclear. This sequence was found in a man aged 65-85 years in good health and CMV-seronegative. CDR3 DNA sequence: TGCGCCAGCAGCCAAGACGACTCGGGAACTGAAGCTTTCTTT. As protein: CASSQDDSGTEAFF.